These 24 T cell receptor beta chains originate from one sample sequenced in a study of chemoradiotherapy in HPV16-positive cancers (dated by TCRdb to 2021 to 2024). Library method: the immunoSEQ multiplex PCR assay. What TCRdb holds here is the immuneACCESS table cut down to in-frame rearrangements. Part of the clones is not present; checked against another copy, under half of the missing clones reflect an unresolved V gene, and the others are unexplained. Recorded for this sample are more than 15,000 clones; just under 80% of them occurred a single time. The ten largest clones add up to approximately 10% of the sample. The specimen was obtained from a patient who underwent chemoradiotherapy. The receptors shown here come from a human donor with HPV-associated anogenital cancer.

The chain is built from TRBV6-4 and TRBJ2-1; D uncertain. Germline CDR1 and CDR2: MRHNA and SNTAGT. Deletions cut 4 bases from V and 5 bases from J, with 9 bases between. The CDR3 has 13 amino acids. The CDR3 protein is CASSAHENNEQFF. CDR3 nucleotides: TGTGCCAGCAGTGCCCACGAGAACAATGAGCAGTTCTTC.

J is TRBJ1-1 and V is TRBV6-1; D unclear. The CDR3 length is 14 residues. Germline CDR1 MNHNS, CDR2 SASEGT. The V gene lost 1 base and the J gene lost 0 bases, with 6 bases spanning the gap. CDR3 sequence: CASSEVGMNTEAFF. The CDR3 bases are TGTGCCAGCAGTGAAGTGGGGATGAACACTGAAGCTTTCTTT.

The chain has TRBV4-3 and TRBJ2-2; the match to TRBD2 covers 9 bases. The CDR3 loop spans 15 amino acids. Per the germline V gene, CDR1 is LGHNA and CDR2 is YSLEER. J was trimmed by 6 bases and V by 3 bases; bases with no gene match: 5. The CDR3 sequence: CASSQIERGAGELFF. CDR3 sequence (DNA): TGCGCCAGCAGCCAGATAGAGCGGGGGGCCGGGGAGCTGTTTTTT.

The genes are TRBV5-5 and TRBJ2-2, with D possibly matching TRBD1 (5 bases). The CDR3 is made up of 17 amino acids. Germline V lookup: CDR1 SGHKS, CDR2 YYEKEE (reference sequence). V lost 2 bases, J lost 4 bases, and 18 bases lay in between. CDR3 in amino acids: CASSFVATLTATGELFF. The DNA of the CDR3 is TGTGCCAGCAGCTTCGTGGCCACATTGACAGCCACCGGGGAGCTGTTTTTT.

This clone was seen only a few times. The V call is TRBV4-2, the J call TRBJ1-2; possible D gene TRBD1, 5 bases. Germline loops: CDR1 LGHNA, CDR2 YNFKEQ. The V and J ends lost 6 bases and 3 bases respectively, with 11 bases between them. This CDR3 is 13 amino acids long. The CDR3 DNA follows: TGTGCCAGCAGGCGGGACGGCGACTATGGCTACACCTTC. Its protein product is CASRRDGDYGYTF.

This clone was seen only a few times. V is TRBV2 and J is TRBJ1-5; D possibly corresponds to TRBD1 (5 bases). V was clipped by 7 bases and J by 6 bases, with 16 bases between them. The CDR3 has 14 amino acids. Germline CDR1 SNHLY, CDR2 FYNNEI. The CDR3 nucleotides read TGTGCCAGCACCCCCGGTGGGGCGGGTCAGCCCCAGCATTTT. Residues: CASTPGGAGQPQHF.

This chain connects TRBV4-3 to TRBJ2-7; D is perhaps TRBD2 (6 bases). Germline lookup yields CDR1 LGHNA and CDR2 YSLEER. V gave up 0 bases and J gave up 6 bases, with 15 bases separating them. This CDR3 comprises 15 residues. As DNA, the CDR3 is TGCGCCAGCAGCCAAGATAATCGGGGGAGGCTCGAGCAGTACTTC. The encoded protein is CASSQDNRGRLEQYF.

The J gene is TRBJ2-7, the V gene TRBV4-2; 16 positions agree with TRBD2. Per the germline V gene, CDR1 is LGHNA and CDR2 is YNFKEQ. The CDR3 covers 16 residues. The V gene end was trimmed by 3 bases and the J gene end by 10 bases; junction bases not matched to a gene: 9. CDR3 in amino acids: CASSHLIGTSGGDQYF. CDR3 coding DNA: TGTGCCAGCAGCCATCTTATAGGGACTAGCGGGGGGGACCAGTACTTC.

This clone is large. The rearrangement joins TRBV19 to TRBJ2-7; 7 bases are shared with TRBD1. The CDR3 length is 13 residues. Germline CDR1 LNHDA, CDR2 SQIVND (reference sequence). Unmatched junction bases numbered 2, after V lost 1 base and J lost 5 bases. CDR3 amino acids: CASSIVDRDEQYF. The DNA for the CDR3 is TGTGCCAGTAGTATAGTCGACAGGGACGAGCAGTACTTC. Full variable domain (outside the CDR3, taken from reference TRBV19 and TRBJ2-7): DGGITQSPKYLFRKEGQNVTLSCEQNLNHDAMYWYRQDPGQGLRLIYYSQIVNDFQKGDIAEGYSVSREKKESFPLTVTSAQKNPTAFYLCASSIVDRDEQYFGPGTRLTVT.

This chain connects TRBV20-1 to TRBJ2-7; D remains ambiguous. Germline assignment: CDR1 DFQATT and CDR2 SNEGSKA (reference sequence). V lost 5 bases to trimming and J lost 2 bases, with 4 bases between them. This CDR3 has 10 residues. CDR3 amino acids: CSALTYEQYF. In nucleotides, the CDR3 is TGCAGTGCTCTGACCTACGAGCAGTACTTC.

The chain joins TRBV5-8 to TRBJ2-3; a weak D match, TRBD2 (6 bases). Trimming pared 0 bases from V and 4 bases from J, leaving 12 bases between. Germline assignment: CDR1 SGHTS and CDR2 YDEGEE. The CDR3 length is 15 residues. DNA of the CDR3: TGTGCCAGCAGCTTGGTGGAGGGGCCTTCAGATACGCAGTATTTT. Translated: CASSLVEGPSDTQYF. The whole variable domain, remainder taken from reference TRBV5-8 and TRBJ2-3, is EAGVTQSPTHLIKTRGQQATLRCSPISGHTSVYWYQQALGLGLQFLLWYDEGEERNRGNFPPRFSGRQFPNYSSELNVNALELEDSALYLCASSLVEGPSDTQYFGPGTRLTVL.

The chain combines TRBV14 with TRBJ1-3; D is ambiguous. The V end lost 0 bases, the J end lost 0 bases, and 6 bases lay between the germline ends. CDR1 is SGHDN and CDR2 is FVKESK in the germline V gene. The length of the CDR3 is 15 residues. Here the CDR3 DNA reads TGTGCCAGCAGCCAAGATTACTTCTCTGGAAACACCATATATTTT. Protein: CASSQDYFSGNTIYF. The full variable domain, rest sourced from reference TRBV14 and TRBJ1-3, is EAGVTQFPSHSVIEKGQTVTLRCDPISGHDNLYWYRRVMGKEIKFLLHFVKESKQDESGMPNNRFLAERTGGTYSTLKVQPAELEDSGVYFCASSQDYFSGNTIYFGEGSWLTVV.

This chain's CDR3 is CASSRDHNEKLFF. CDR3 coding DNA: TGTGCCAGCAGTAGGGATCATAATGAAAAACTGTTTTTT. The chain has TRBV2 and TRBJ1-4; D remains ambiguous. This CDR3 is 13 amino acids long. CDR1 is SNHLY and CDR2 is FYNNEI in the germline V gene. Between the trimmed V and J ends, which lost 5 bases and 4 bases, there was a span of 8 bases.

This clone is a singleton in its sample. CDR3 nucleotides: TGTGCCAGCAGTTTAGAGGGTTGGGACGAGCAGTACTTC. Translation: CASSLEGWDEQYF. This chain links TRBV28 with TRBJ2-7; a weak D match, TRBD2 (5 bases). This CDR3 has 13 amino acids. Trimming took off 2 bases at V and 5 bases at J, with 10 bases between the two ends. CDR1 is MDHEN and CDR2 is SYDVKM in the germline V gene.

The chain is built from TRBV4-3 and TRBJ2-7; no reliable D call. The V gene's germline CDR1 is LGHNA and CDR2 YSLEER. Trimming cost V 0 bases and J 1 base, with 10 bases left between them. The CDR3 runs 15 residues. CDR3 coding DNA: TGCGCCAGCAGCCAAGATTCTCAGTCTTCCTACGAGCAGTACTTC. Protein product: CASSQDSQSSYEQYF.

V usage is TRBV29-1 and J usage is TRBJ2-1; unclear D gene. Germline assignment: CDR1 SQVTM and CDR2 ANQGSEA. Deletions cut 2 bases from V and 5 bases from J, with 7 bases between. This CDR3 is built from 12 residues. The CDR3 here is CSVEMPNNEQFF. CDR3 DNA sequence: TGCAGCGTTGAAATGCCCAACAATGAGCAGTTCTTC.

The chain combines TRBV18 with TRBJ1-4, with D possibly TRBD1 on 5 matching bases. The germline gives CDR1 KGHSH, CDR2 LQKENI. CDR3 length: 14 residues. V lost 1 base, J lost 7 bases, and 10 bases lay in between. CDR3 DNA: TGTGCCAGCTCACCACTGGGCAGGGCTGAAAAACTGTTTTTT. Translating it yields CASSPLGRAEKLFF. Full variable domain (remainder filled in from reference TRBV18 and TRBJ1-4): NAGVMQNPRHLVRRRGQEARLRCSPMKGHSHVYWYRQLPEEGLKFMVYLQKENIIDESGMPKERFSAEFPKEGPSILRIQQVVRGDSAAYFCASSPLGRAEKLFFGSGTQLSVL.

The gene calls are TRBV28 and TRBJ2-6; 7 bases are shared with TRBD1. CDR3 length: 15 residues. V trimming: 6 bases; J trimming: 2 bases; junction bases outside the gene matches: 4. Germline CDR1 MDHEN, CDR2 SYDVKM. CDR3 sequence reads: CASRNGQAGANVLTF. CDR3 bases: TGTGCCAGCAGAAACGGACAGGCTGGGGCCAACGTCCTGACTTTC.

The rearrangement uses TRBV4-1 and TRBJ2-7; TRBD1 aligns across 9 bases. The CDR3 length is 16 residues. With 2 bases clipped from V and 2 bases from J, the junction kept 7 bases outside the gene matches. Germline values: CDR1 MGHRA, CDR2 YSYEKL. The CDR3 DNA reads TGCGCCAGCAGCCAAACGCCTTACAGGGGGCCCTACGAGCAGTACTTC. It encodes CASSQTPYRGPYEQYF.

CDR3 DNA sequence: TGTGCCTGGAGTGTGAGCGGCCGTGTATTTCGCTACACCTTC. This translates into CAWSVSGRVFRYTF. The chain combines TRBV30 with TRBJ1-2; D unresolved. Per the germline V gene, CDR1 is GTSNPN and CDR2 is SVGIG (reference sequence). The CDR3 has 14 amino acids. Trimming cost V 0 bases and J 9 bases, with 17 bases left between them.

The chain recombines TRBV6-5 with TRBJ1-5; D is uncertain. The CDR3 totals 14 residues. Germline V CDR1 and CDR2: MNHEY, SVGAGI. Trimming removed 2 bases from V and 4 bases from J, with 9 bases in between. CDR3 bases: TGTGCCAGCAGTTACGTGTCAGTAAATCAGCCCCAGCATTTT. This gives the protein CASSYVSVNQPQHF.

The CDR3 DNA reads TGTGCCAGCAGATACCAGGGGGCAACTGAAGCTTTCTTT. Residues: CASRYQGATEAFF. V gene TRBV28 combines with J gene TRBJ1-1, with 8 positions matching TRBD1. Germline V gives CDR1 MDHEN, CDR2 SYDVKM. This CDR3 is 13 amino acids long. Trimming removed 6 bases from V and 5 bases from J; junction bases left unmatched: 5.

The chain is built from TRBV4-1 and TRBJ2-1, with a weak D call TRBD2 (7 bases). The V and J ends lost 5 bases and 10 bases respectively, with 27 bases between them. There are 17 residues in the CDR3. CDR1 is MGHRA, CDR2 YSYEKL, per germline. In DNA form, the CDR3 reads TGCGCCAGCAGCAAAACCTACGGGACTAAGGTAGGGGGGGAGCAGTTCTTC. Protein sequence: CASSKTYGTKVGGEQFF.

Here the CDR3 reads CASSSESPDTQYF. CDR3 coding DNA: TGTGCCAGCAGTTCCGAGTCCCCCGATACGCAGTATTTT. V is TRBV6-8 and J is TRBJ2-3; D not resolved. The V end lost 4 bases, the J end lost 6 bases, and 11 bases lay between the germline ends. Germline lookup yields CDR1 MNHGY and CDR2 SAAAGT. The CDR3 sequence is 13 residues long.